What follows are 19 T cell receptor beta chains derived from one specimen sequenced in a study of blood T cell repertoires in COVID-19. Generated by immunoSEQ multiplex PCR, the TCRdb table keeps only in-frame clones and is missing some. The table records about 170,000 clones, roughly 80% of them present only once. The sequenced material came from peripheral blood. The source is a woman in her seventies with acute or convalescent COVID-19.

The chain links TRBV19 to TRBJ2-3; possibly TRBD2 for D (5 bases). The germline gives CDR1 LNHDA, CDR2 SQIVND (reference sequence). The V end lost 1 base, the J end lost 1 base, and 12 bases lay between the germline ends. The CDR3 is 16 amino acids. CDR3 region: CASSIGGPSRTDTQYF. As DNA, the CDR3 is TGTGCCAGTAGTATAGGAGGGCCCTCCCGCACAGATACGCAGTATTTT.

The chain is built from TRBV6-5 and TRBJ1-1, with D maybe TRBD1 (6 bases). This CDR3 is built from 16 residues. CDR1 and CDR2 (germline): MNHEY, SVGAGI. V lost 4 bases to trimming and J lost 4 bases, with 19 bases between them. CDR3 sequence: CASSWDSGAVGTEAFF. The CDR3 region has the DNA TGTGCCAGCAGTTGGGATTCAGGGGCGGTCGGCACTGAAGCTTTCTTT.

The chain couples TRBV9 to TRBJ2-1, with 7 bases identical to TRBD2. The V segment lost 4 bases and the J segment 8 bases; nucleotides outside the gene matches: 12. The CDR3 runs 15 residues. Germline CDR1 SGDLS, CDR2 YYNGEE. CDR3 coding DNA: TGTGCCAGCAGCCCTCGGACGGAACGGGGGGATGAGCAGTTCTTC. Residues: CASSPRTERGDEQFF. Supplemented by reference TRBV9 and TRBJ2-1, the full variable domain reads DSGVTQTPKHLITATGQRVTLRCSPRSGDLSVYWYQQSLDQGLQFLIQYYNGEERAKGNILERFSAQQFPDLHSELNLSSLELGDSALYFCASSPRTERGDEQFFGPGTRLTVL.

This chain uses TRBV6-5 with TRBJ2-3, with TRBD2 identical over 14 bases. V shed 6 bases, J shed 4 bases, and the junction held 3 bases outside the gene matches. Germline lookup yields CDR1 MNHEY and CDR2 SVGAGI. The CDR3 is 15 residues long. The CDR3 DNA reads as TGTGCCAGCAGGCGACTAGCGGGAGGGTCAGATACGCAGTATTTT. It codes for CASRRLAGGSDTQYF.

The V gene is TRBV5-1, the J gene TRBJ1-4; no definite D call. This CDR3 region has 15 residues. Germline values: CDR1 SGHRS, CDR2 YFSETQ. The V end lost 2 bases, the J end lost 0 bases, and 8 bases lay between the germline ends. The CDR3 protein is CASSFGIATNEKLFF. As DNA, the CDR3 is TGCGCCAGCAGCTTCGGGATTGCAACTAATGAAAAACTGTTTTTT.

This chain uses TRBV18 with TRBJ1-5; D remains ambiguous. The CDR3 totals 16 residues. The ends were cut back, 3 bases at V and 1 base at J, with 13 bases in the middle. Germline V lookup: CDR1 KGHSH, CDR2 LQKENI. Written as DNA, the CDR3 is TGTGCCAGCTCACCTTCGTACGGAGAGAGCAATCAGCCCCAGCATTTT. Translating it yields CASSPSYGESNQPQHF.

The chain joins TRBV5-6 to TRBJ1-2, with a possible D match to TRBD1 (6 bases). Germline assignment: CDR1 SGHDT and CDR2 YYEEEE. Trimming removed 2 bases at V and 8 bases at J, with 16 bases between. The CDR3 spans 14 residues. The CDR3: CASSFVGGRSGYTF. CDR3 coding DNA: TGTGCCAGCAGCTTCGTCGGGGGGCGTTCCGGCTACACCTTC. Complete variable domain (other parts from reference TRBV5-6 and TRBJ1-2): DAGVTQSPTHLIKTRGQQVTLRCSPKSGHDTVSWYQQALGQGPQFIFQYYEEEERQRGNFPDRFSGHQFPNYSSELNVNALLLGDSALYLCASSFVGGRSGYTFGSGTRLTVV.

The chain employs TRBV7-9 and TRBJ1-1, with D uncertain. CDR1 and CDR2 (germline): SEHNR, FQNEAQ (reference sequence). The CDR3 runs 15 residues. V lost 1 base to trimming and J lost 4 bases, with 13 bases between them. In nucleotides, the CDR3 is TGTGCCAGCAGCTTAGACTCCCGGGGAGGCACTGAAGCTTTCTTT. Translating it yields CASSLDSRGGTEAFF.

The CDR3 region has the DNA TGTGCCAGCAGGCCAGCGGGAGGACATGAGCAGTTCTTC. It is translated as CASRPAGGHEQFF. This chain joins TRBV6-5 and TRBJ2-1, with 9 bases aligning to TRBD2. From germline, CDR1 is MNHEY and CDR2 SVGAGI. Trimming cost V 6 bases and J 8 bases; bases outside gene matches: 5. The CDR3 spans 13 residues.

This clone was observed a handful of times. The V and J genes are TRBV15 and TRBJ1-4; the D is unclear. The CDR3 sequence is 15 residues long. The germline CDR1 and CDR2 sequences are LNHNV and YYDKDF (reference sequence). V was clipped by 2 bases and J by 2 bases, with 9 bases between them. CDR3 region: CATSRPGRTNEKLFF. The CDR3 DNA reads as TGTGCCACCAGCAGACCTGGCAGGACTAATGAAAAACTGTTTTTT.

The chain is built from TRBV5-1 and TRBJ1-6, with a tentative D call TRBD1 (5 bases). This CDR3 contains 16 residues. Germline V gene data show CDR1 as SGHRS and CDR2 as YFSETQ. Trimming shortened V by 9 bases and J by 8 bases, and 24 bases separated the two germline ends. This CDR3 is CANYNRDRGGDSPLHF. CDR3 in DNA: TGCGCCAACTATAATAGGGACCGTGGAGGGGATTCACCCCTCCACTTT.

As concerns this clone: The sample holds other DNA sequences that translate to the same CDR3. The chain combines TRBV6-2 or TRBV6-3 with TRBJ2-5; 8 bases match TRBD1. CDR1 and CDR2 (germline): MNHEY, SVGEGT. This CDR3 spans 13 amino acids. V lost 6 bases and J lost 5; bases outside the gene matches: 5. CDR3 sequence (DNA): TGTGCCAGCAGCCGGACAGGGCGGGAGACCCAGTACTTC. Amino acid sequence: CASSRTGRETQYF.

The CDR3 region is CASTPGHRYEQYF. For the CDR3, the DNA is TGTGCCAGTACCCCGGGACACCGCTACGAGCAGTACTTC. V gene TRBV19 combines with J gene TRBJ2-7, with D perhaps matching TRBD1 (6 bases). Trimming pared 7 bases from V and 3 bases from J, leaving 13 bases between. CDR3 length: 13 amino acids. Germline V CDR1 and CDR2: LNHDA, SQIVND (reference sequence).

The chain has TRBV5-4 and TRBJ2-5; 12 nucleotides match TRBD2. V dropped 3 bases and J dropped 2; count of bases not matched to a gene: 5. The CDR3 spans 16 residues. The germline V gene has CDR1 SGHNT and CDR2 YYREEE (reference sequence). Here the CDR3 reads CASSSSLAGGQETQYF. CDR3 coding DNA: TGTGCCAGCAGCTCTTCACTAGCGGGGGGACAAGAGACCCAGTACTTC.

The chain uses TRBV2 and TRBJ2-7, with D tentatively TRBD1 (6 bases). In germline, CDR1 is SNHLY, CDR2 FYNNEI. Trimming left V 7 bases short and J 3 bases short, with 16 bases between. The CDR3 extends over 14 amino acids. The CDR3 nucleotides read TGTGCCAGCACTCAATCAGGGGATATCTACGAGCAGTACTTC. Translating gives CASTQSGDIYEQYF.

This clone was counted between two and nine times. The genes are TRBV30 and TRBJ1-2, with D possibly matching TRBD1 (6 bases). Trimming removed 8 bases at V and 0 bases at J, with 13 bases between. The CDR3 loop spans 13 amino acids. Germline V CDR1 and CDR2: GTSNPN, SVGIG (reference sequence). This chain's CDR3 is CARTQGTNYGYTF. The CDR3 DNA follows: TGTGCCCGGACCCAGGGGACTAACTATGGCTACACCTTC.

The chain carries TRBV7-2 and TRBJ2-3, with 7 bases lining up with TRBD1. Germline V CDR1 and CDR2: SGHTA, FQGNSA. V trimming: 5 bases; J trimming: 1 base; junction bases outside the gene matches: 3. The CDR3 extends over 14 amino acids. CDR3 nucleotide sequence: TGTGCCAGCAGCCCAACAGGGGGCACAGATACGCAGTATTTT. Its translation is CASSPTGGTDTQYF.

The J gene is TRBJ1-2, the V gene TRBV5-8; D uncertain. Germline values: CDR1 SGHTS, CDR2 YDEGEE. The CDR3 extends over 15 amino acids. V was pared by 0 bases and J by 0 bases, with 9 bases between. The CDR3 DNA reads as TGTGCCAGCAGCTTGGGGGCGCATTCTAACTATGGCTACACCTTC. It specifies CASSLGAHSNYGYTF.

In its sample, this clone was seen once. The chain employs TRBV29-1 and TRBJ1-2, with 10 bases aligning to TRBD1. In germline, CDR1 is SQVTM, CDR2 ANQGSEA. The CDR3 is 15 amino acids. V dropped 3 bases and J dropped 3; count of bases not matched to a gene: 7. The CDR3 nucleotides read TGCAGCGTTGACTGGACAGGGGGGAGTTACTATGGCTACACCTTC. Amino acids: CSVDWTGGSYYGYTF.